This T cell receptor (beta chain) was recorded in a study of identical twins. Study conclusions and caveats: Insertions were reduced in abundant cord blood beta clonotypes but not in memory repertoires.

This clonotype was detected only a few times. No antigen is known for it. The trim removed 0 bases at V and 6 bases at J, leaving 3 bases unmatched. The CDR3 has 13 residues. Germline values: CDR1 SGHRS, CDR2 YFSETQ. Each CDR3 protein gets one entry after TCRdb re-called the 5' RACE reads with MiXCR. The sample shows 300,000 to 400,000 distinct CDR3 sequences, about 12% of them seen only once. The same sample was also used in a study of yellow fever vaccine responses in identical twins.

Input material: CD8+ T cells sorted from blood. The rearrangement uses TRBV5-1 and TRBJ2-7; 7 positions match TRBD2. This TCR derives from a young woman in good health. Here the CDR3 DNA reads TGCGCCAGCAGCTTGGCCCCGGGGGGCGAGCAGTACTTC. It translates to CASSLAPGGEQYF.